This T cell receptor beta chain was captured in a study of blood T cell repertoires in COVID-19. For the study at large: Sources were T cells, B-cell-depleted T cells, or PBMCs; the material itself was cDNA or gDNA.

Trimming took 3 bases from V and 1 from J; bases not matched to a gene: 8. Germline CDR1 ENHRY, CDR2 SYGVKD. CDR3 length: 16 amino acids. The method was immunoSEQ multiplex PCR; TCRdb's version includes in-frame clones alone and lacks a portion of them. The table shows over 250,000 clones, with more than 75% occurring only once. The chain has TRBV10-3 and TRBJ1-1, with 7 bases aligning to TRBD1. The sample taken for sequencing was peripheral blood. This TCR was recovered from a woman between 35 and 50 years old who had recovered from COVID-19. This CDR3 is CAISDHRGTPNTEAFF. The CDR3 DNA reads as TGTGCCATCAGTGATCACAGGGGAACACCGAACACTGAAGCTTTCTTT.